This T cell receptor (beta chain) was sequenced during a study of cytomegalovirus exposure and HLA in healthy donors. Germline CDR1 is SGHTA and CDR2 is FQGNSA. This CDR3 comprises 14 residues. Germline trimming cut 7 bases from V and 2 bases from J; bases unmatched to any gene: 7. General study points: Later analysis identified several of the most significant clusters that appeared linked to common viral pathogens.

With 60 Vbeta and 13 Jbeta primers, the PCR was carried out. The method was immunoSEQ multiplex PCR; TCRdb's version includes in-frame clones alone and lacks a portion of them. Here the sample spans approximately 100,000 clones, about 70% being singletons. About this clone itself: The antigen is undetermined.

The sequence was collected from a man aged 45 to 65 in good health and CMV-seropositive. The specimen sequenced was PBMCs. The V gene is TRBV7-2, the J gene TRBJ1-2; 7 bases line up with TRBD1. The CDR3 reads CASKYRGGNYGYTF. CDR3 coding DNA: TGTGCCAGCAAATACAGGGGAGGCAACTATGGCTACACCTTC.